The entry below gives a single TCR beta chain sequence along with its context. Once RNA had been extracted, it was reverse transcribed into cDNA to act as the sequencing template. Here immunoSEQ multiplex PCR was the method, and the copy in TCRdb shows in-frame clones only, minus some. There are 80,000 to 100,000 clones in the sample; roughly two fifths occur only once, and 0.75% to 0.9% lies in the top ten. The data originate from a study of CD8+ T cells in alopecia areata. Across the whole study: Patients in the treated group were given tofacitinib by mouth, 5 to 10 mg twice a day.

In alopecia areata patients, both lesional scalp punch biopsies and peripheral blood were collected. CDR1 is SGHAT, CDR2 FQNNGV, per germline. The CDR3 length is 13 residues. V dropped 2 bases and J dropped 1 base, with 5 bases sitting between them. This receptor was taken from a human donor with alopecia areata. Sequencing input: CD4+ T cells sorted from blood. The chain carries TRBV11-2 and TRBJ2-5; no reliable D call. The CDR3 DNA sequence: TGTGCCAGCAGCTTAAACTTCCAAGAGACCCAGTACTTC. Residues: CASSLNFQETQYF.